The T cell receptor beta chain under discussion was sequenced for a study of T cell responses to AZD1222 COVID-19 vaccine. For the study at large: Whether given at about 4 or about 12 weeks, second doses were pooled. Study outcomes and limitations: No repertoire was sampled before or during the peak T cell response, only after it. It was only a handful of AZD1222 recipients who were seropositive at baseline. Unmutated variant regions are reportedly the target of nearly half of TCRs that are spike-specific.

This clone came up once. Antigen unknown. The germline gives CDR1 GTSNPN, CDR2 SVGIG (reference sequence). This CDR3 spans 15 amino acids. V was pared by 0 bases and J by 7 bases, with 13 bases between. TCRdb's copy holds only in-frame clones and misses some; the assay was immunoSEQ multiplex PCR. The sample has about 150,000 clones; over 85% are singletons. Source: peripheral blood, taken on day 0 of AZD1222 vaccination. The clonotype comes from an adult in good health. The chain couples TRBV30 to TRBJ1-6; D is perhaps TRBD1 (5 bases). The CDR3, as DNA: TGTGCCTGGAGTGTACGTCCCCAGGGAAATTCACCCCTCCACTTT. It yields the protein CAWSVRPQGNSPLHF. The full variable domain, with the rest looked up from reference TRBV30 and TRBJ1-6, is SQTIHQWPATLVQPVGSPLSLECTVEGTSNPNLYWYRQAAGRGLQLLFYSVGIGQISSEVPQNLSASRPQDRQFILSSKKLLLSDSGFYLCAWSVRPQGNSPLHFGNGTRLTVT.